The 5 T cell receptor beta chains reported below all come from one sample, sequenced in a study of blood T cell repertoires in COVID-19. TCRdb keeps only in-frame clones here, not all; method: immunoSEQ multiplex PCR. The table has roughly 100,000 clones, about 90% seen once; the top ten hold about 3.9%. The specimen was peripheral blood. These receptors originate from a man aged 18 to 35 with acute or convalescent COVID-19.

The rearrangement uses TRBV3-1 (or the pseudogene TRBV3-2) and TRBJ2-2; 7 positions agree with TRBD2. This CDR3 spans 14 amino acids. Per germline, CDR1 LGHDT and CDR2 YNNKEL (reference sequence). Trimming cost V 4 bases and J 7 bases; bases outside gene matches: 6. The CDR3 is CASSRAGVIGELFF. Written as DNA, the CDR3 is TGTGCCAGCAGCCGGGCGGGAGTTATCGGGGAGCTGTTTTTT.

This chain uses TRBV5-6 with TRBJ1-2; 7 bases are a match to TRBD1. V shed 0 bases, J shed 6 bases, and the junction held 8 bases outside the gene matches. Germline loops: CDR1 SGHDT, CDR2 YYEEEE. CDR3 length equals 15 residues. CDR3 region: CASSLEGTARDGYTF. The CDR3 nucleotides are TGTGCCAGCAGCTTGGAGGGGACAGCGAGGGATGGCTACACCTTC. The whole variable domain, remainder taken from reference TRBV5-6 and TRBJ1-2, is DAGVTQSPTHLIKTRGQQVTLRCSPKSGHDTVSWYQQALGQGPQFIFQYYEEEERQRGNFPDRFSGHQFPNYSSELNVNALLLGDSALYLCASSLEGTARDGYTFGSGTRLTVV.

The CDR3 DNA is TGTGCCAGCTCAACCCCGAGGACAGGGGGGGGCGGGGAGCTGTTTTTT. It yields the protein CASSTPRTGGGGELFF. V usage is TRBV9 and J usage is TRBJ2-2, with 10 bases that match TRBD1. The ends lost 7 bases at V and 7 bases at J; junction bases unmatched: 13. The CDR3 consists of 16 residues. Germline-derived CDR1 and CDR2 are SGDLS and YYNGEE.

The chain links TRBV12-5 to TRBJ2-3; D is perhaps TRBD2 (6 bases). CDR3 size: 17 residues. Germline CDR1 LGHNT, CDR2 FRNRAP. With 6 bases removed from V and 4 bases from J, the gap between germline ends came to 23 bases. The DNA for the CDR3 is TGTGCTAGTGGCTCTTCCCCCGGGGGAGGTTTAGCAGATACGCAGTATTTT. Translating it yields CASGSSPGGGLADTQYF.

This chain joins TRBV7-6 and TRBJ2-1, with 9 bases aligning to TRBD2. The length of the CDR3 is 20 residues. With V trimmed by 5 bases and J by 0 bases, 17 bases remained unmatched. Germline CDR1 SGHVS, CDR2 FNYEAQ. The CDR3 region is CASSAFQEAGGLLSYNEQFF. Written as DNA, the CDR3 is TGTGCCAGCAGCGCGTTTCAGGAAGCGGGAGGCTTGCTCTCCTACAATGAGCAGTTCTTC.